This T cell receptor beta chain was captured in a study of CD8+ T cells in alopecia areata. Study details: Severity scoring for treated patients was based on the percentage of affected scalp area. General study results and limits: Persistence during tofacitinib was seen for many expanded lesional clones in scalp and blood. Tofacitinib yielded significantly lower scalp clonality and fewer expanded CD8+ clones among the top 100. Only a single nonresponder existed, so baseline CD8+ expansion links stay unclear.

Note on this clone: The antigen remains undetermined.

cDNA prepared by RNA extraction and subsequent reverse transcription served as the template for sequencing. TCRdb keeps only in-frame clones here, not all; method: immunoSEQ multiplex PCR. The table includes about 180,000 clones, roughly 58% detected once. Treatment defined: oral pan-JAK inhibitor, 5-10 mg twice daily. Trimming shortened V by 6 bases and J by 3 bases, and 17 bases separated the two germline ends. Germline CDR1 reads GTSNPN; CDR2 reads SVGIG (reference sequence). This CDR3 has 15 residues. This material consisted of CD4+ T cells sorted from blood, taken at approximately week 60, from a patient treated with tofacitinib. The rearrangement uses TRBV30 and TRBJ1-4; no firm D call. The receptor was isolated from a human donor with alopecia areata. The CDR3 coding sequence is TGTGCCTGCCCGGGCCTCCAATCGGCTAATGAAAAACTGTTTTTT. It yields the protein CACPGLQSANEKLFF.